This T cell receptor beta chain was documented in a study of blood T cell repertoires in COVID-19. About the study: Acute and convalescent COVID-19 samples came from the United States, Italy and Spain. PBMCs, B-cell-depleted T cells, or T cells provided the cDNA or gDNA that made up the material.

Per the study methods: Counts of nucleated cells, estimated from reference gene primer amplification, were obtained. Sequenced by immunoSEQ multiplex PCR; TCRdb stores in-frame clones only, minus some. V, J and clone size are taken as reported in that table, and D and trimming were inferred from the DNA itself. The table shows 200,000 to 250,000 clones, with less than 85% occurring only once. Trimming shortened V by 10 bases and J by 7 bases, and 17 bases separated the two germline ends. The CDR3 loop spans 13 amino acids. Germline-derived CDR1 and CDR2 are MDHEN and SYDVKM. This sequence was found in a woman in her 70s with active or convalescent COVID-19. Sample: peripheral blood. The chain carries TRBV28 and TRBJ1-5; weak D call: TRBD1 (5 bases). The CDR3 region is CATLGTGPQPQHF. The CDR3 region has the DNA TGTGCCACGCTCGGTACAGGCCCGCAGCCCCAGCATTTT.